This T cell receptor beta chain was obtained from a study of vaccination and CD4 T cells after COVID-19. Study overall: Overlapping spike peptides from SARS-CoV-2, HCoV-NL63, HCoV-OC43 and HCoV-229E served to stimulate the cells.

The ends lost 1 base at V and 4 bases at J; junction bases unmatched: 6. This CDR3 contains 14 residues. CDR1 is DFQATT and CDR2 is SNEGSKA in the germline V gene (reference sequence). Treatment here: roughly nine-day PBMC culture with coronavirus spike peptide pools or control peptides (ViraFEST assay). First, ViraFEST expanded antigen-specific T cells with peptide pools, and next it sequenced the TCRs. Sample share makes this clonotype medium-sized. Its antigen is still unknown. Sequenced with the Oncomine TCR Beta short-read assay was DNA taken from cultured CD4+ T cells. TCRdb re-called the PCR reads with MiXCR, one entry per CDR3 protein. The sample shows roughly 17,000 distinct CDR3 sequences, 40% to 65% of them seen only once.

This receptor was taken from a human donor who had recovered from COVID-19. The rearrangement links TRBV20-1 to TRBJ2-5, with 7 bases fitting TRBD1. The source material was CD4+ T cells from blood, cultured in vitro, sampled before SARS-CoV-2 vaccination. In DNA form, the CDR3 reads TGCAGTGCTAGAGCCCCAGGGGGAACAGAGACCCAGTACTTC. Its translation is CSARAPGGTETQYF.